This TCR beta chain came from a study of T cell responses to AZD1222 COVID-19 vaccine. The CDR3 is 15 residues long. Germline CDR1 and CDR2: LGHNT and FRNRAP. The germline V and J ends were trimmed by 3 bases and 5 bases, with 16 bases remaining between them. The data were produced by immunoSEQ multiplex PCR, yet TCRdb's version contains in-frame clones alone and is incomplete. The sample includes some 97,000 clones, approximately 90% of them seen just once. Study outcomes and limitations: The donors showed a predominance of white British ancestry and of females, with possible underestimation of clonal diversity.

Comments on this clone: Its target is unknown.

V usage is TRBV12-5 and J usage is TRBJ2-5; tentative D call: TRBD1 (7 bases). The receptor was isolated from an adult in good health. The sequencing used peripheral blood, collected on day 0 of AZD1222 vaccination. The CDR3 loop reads CASGFGGGGWETQYF. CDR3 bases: TGTGCTAGTGGTTTCGGAGGGGGCGGTTGGGAGACCCAGTACTTC.